The source of this T cell receptor (beta chain) is a study of blood T cell repertoires in COVID-19. Study summary: PBMCs, B-cell-depleted T cells, or T cells provided the cDNA or gDNA that made up the material.

The CDR3 consists of 13 residues. V trimming: 6 bases; J trimming: 3 bases; junction bases outside the gene matches: 3. CDR1 and CDR2 from the germline V gene are ENHRY and SYGVKD. Those enrolled, adults aged about 18 to 89 years, came from about two dozen US areas. Participant-given clinical history determined each cohort assignment. The data were produced by immunoSEQ multiplex PCR, yet TCRdb's version contains in-frame clones alone and is incomplete. The repertoire holds approximately 270,000 clones, with approximately 90% as singletons. Sequences were obtained from PBMCs or T cells enriched from blood (not recorded which). This sequence joins TRBV10-3 and TRBJ2-5, with 8 nucleotides matching TRBD1. The clonotype originates from a woman in her 30s with acute COVID-19. CDR3 DNA: TGTGCCATCAGCCTGGACAGGGAAGAGACCCAGTACTTC. It is translated as CAISLDREETQYF.